This entry concerns a single TCR beta chain. Its antigen is currently unknown. CDR1 is LNHDA and CDR2 is SQIVND in the germline V gene (reference sequence). The V end was cut by 2 bases, the J end by 4 bases, with 15 bases between. The CDR3 sequence is 16 residues long. This entry is derived from a study of cytomegalovirus exposure and HLA in healthy donors. Turning to the study itself: A prior analysis found some 110 million unique TCR beta sequences from around 180 million T cells.

Primers: 60 Vbeta forward and 13 Jbeta reverse. The protocol was immunoSEQ multiplex PCR, while the TCRdb copy is restricted to in-frame clones and leaves out a portion. The repertoire has 130,000 or so clones, approximately 57% of them found once; the top ten carry around 2%. Study results and limitations: An Asian-associated ancestry cluster reportedly showed fewer N-insertions than the approximately 700-donor mean in a later analysis.

The sequencing input was PBMCs. The V call is TRBV19, the J call TRBJ2-1, with D possibly being TRBD2 (7 bases). The TCR was taken from a male donor in good health and CMV-seronegative. The CDR3 bases are TGTGCCAGTAGTATATCATCGGGGGGCGCATACAATGAGCAGTTCTTC. Translating gives CASSISSGGAYNEQFF.